This T cell receptor beta chain was documented in a study of long-term antiretroviral therapy in people with HIV. Turning to the study itself: Samples from the earliest time points predate the 2015 immediate-ART recommendation by about a decade. Whole-study results and caveats: All time points showed a repertoire dominated by clones expanded before ART. Once patients were on ART, diversity went higher but still fell short of transplant donor controls.

Worth noting for this clone: Its antigen is currently unknown.

With survey level as its setting, the immunoSEQ assay was v3.0. The repertoire was sequenced with immunoSEQ multiplex PCR; TCRdb's copy has only in-frame clones and lacks some. In the table there are about 43,000 clones, around 86% of which are singletons. Every HIV-positive participant received treatment in the United States. Germline CDR1 is SNHLY and CDR2 is FYNNEI. V shed 1 base and J shed 2 bases, with 21 bases lying between them. The CDR3 spans 19 residues. The chain uses TRBV2 and TRBJ1-5; possibly TRBD1 for D (6 bases). The TCR originated in a woman aged 45-65 years with HIV. The input for sequencing was unsorted PBMCs, taken 0.1 years before starting antiretroviral therapy. In DNA form, the CDR3 reads TGTGCCAGCAGTGAAGGTCCCGATAGGGGGGTAGGCGGCAATCAGCCCCAGCATTTT. The encoded protein is CASSEGPDRGVGGNQPQHF.